The rows below give T cell receptor beta chains drawn from one sample of a study of vaccination and CD4 T cells after COVID-19. No antigen has been identified for these receptors. TCRdb reprocessed the PCR reads via MiXCR and lists one record per CDR3 protein. The repertoire has about 15,000 distinct CDR3 sequences, 52% of them found once; the top ten carry roughly 7.8%. The sequenced sample was CD4+ T cells from blood, cultured in vitro. The receptor set was obtained from a human donor who had recovered from COVID-19. CDR3s include the opening cysteine and the closing phenylalanine or tryptophan. Each record gives: D gene, V gene, clone size, J gene, CDR3 protein, CDR3 DNA. A D gene is named only where the DNA matches it firmly. Size values are once, few and many counts, or a class for expanded clones, and some rows have none.

>TRBD1|TRBV24-1|few|TRBJ2-1
CATSFTGQGAGNEQFF
TGTGCCACCAGCTTCACGGGACAGGGGGCCGGGAATGAGCAGTTCTTC
>TRBD2|TRBV5-1|few|TRBJ2-1
CASSLAGLGAWEQFF
TGCGCCAGCAGCTTGGCGGGACTAGGGGCGTGGGAGCAGTTCTTC
>TRBD2|TRBV6-5|.|TRBJ2-1
CASSYGLAFNEQFF
TGTGCCAGCAGTTACGGACTAGCGTTCAATGAGCAGTTCTTC
>.|TRBV28|.|TRBJ2-7
CASSSWGARAEQYF
TGTGCCAGCAGTTCTTGGGGAGCTCGGGCGGAGCAGTACTTC
>TRBD2|TRBV7-2|.|TRBJ2-7
CASSHAGTSGRAYSYEQYF
TGTGCCAGCAGCCATGCCGGGACTAGCGGGAGGGCCTACAGCTACGAGCAGTACTTC
>.|TRBV20-1|.|TRBJ2-5
CSASDFTWGQETQYF
TGCAGTGCTAGTGACTTTACCTGGGGGCAAGAGACCCAGTACTTC
>.|TRBV20-1|few|TRBJ1-1
CSAKKDSWKNTEAFF
TGCAGTGCTAAGAAGGACTCCTGGAAGAACACTGAAGCTTTCTTT
>.|TRBV20-1|.|TRBJ2-5
CSARLRETQYF
TGCAGTGCTAGATTGCGAGAGACCCAGTACTTC
>.|TRBV5-4|.|TRBJ1-2
CASSLDRSDGYTF
TGTGCCAGCAGCTTGGACAGATCCGATGGCTACACCTTC
>.|TRBV7-2|few|TRBJ1-6
CASSPSLYNSPLHF
TGTGCCAGCAGCCCCTCCCTCTATAATTCACCCCTCCACTTT
>TRBD2|TRBV5-1|once|TRBJ2-3
CASSAGTSLIADTQYF
TGCGCCAGCAGCGCCGGGACTAGCTTAATCGCAGATACGCAGTATTTT
>TRBD1|TRBV6-5|.|TRBJ1-2
CASSLGQANYGYTF
TGTGCCAGCAGTTTAGGACAGGCTAACTATGGCTACACCTTC
>.|TRBV2|.|TRBJ1-4
CASSRTDSELFF
TGTGCCAGCAGTCGGACCGACTCTGAACTGTTTTTT
>.|TRBV4-3|once|TRBJ1-1
CASSQAGNTEAFF
TGCGCCAGCAGCCAAGCAGGGAACACTGAAGCTTTCTTT
>.|TRBV24-1|few|TRBJ1-5
CATSSWEGQPQHF
TGTGCCACCAGCTCCTGGGAGGGTCAGCCCCAGCATTTT
>.|TRBV12-3/TRBV12-4|once|TRBJ2-3
CASSRDPGFSFSTDTQYF
TGTGCCAGCAGTCGTGACCCGGGGTTCTCCTTTAGCACAGATACGCAGTATTTT
>TRBD2|TRBV29-1|.|TRBJ2-5
CSVEDLWRREGRETQYF
TGCAGCGTTGAAGATTTATGGAGGCGGGAGGGCCGGGAGACCCAGTACTTC
>.|TRBV20-1|.|TRBJ1-3
CSALGHYNGNTIYF
TGCAGTGCTCTTGGGCATTATAACGGAAACACCATATATTTT
>TRBD1|TRBV19|.|TRBJ1-2
CASSLHGTGLSFKSGYTF
TGTGCCAGTAGCCTCCACGGGACAGGGTTATCCTTTAAGAGTGGCTACACCTTC
>.|TRBV19|.|TRBJ1-2
CASSLDRPYGYTF
TGTGCCAGTAGTTTGGACAGACCATATGGCTACACCTTC
>.|TRBV19|.|TRBJ1-1
CASTGVQMNTEAFF
TGTGCCAGTACGGGGGTGCAAATGAACACTGAAGCTTTCTTT
>TRBD1|TRBV12-3/TRBV12-4|.|TRBJ2-7
CASSLRTGVYEQYF
TGTGCCAGCAGTTTGAGGACAGGGGTTTACGAGCAGTACTTC
>.|TRBV10-1|.|TRBJ1-3
CASSESGPPGNTIYF
TGCGCCAGCAGTGAGTCGGGACCTCCTGGAAACACCATATATTTT
>.|TRBV5-5|.|TRBJ2-5
CASSYLRETQYF
TGTGCCAGCAGCTACCTTAGGGAGACCCAGTACTTC
>.|TRBV27|few|TRBJ1-6
CASRTQGTSPLHF
TGTGCCAGCAGAACACAGGGTACATCACCCCTCCACTTT
>.|TRBV3-1|.|TRBJ1-2
CASSQEGPYLRAF
TGTGCCAGCAGCCAAGAGGGGCCGTACCTTCGCGCCTTC
>.|TRBV5-1|few|TRBJ1-1
CASSLPVIGTGMNTEAFF
TGCGCCAGCAGCCTGCCTGTAATCGGGACGGGTATGAACACTGAAGCTTTCTTT
>.|TRBV27|few|TRBJ2-6
CASSLSPRGIGSGANVLTF
TGTGCCAGCAGTTTATCCCCTCGGGGGATCGGCTCTGGGGCCAACGTCCTGACTTTC
>TRBD1|TRBV30|.|TRBJ2-2
CAWSGQGGTGELFF
TGTGCCTGGAGTGGACAGGGTGGGACCGGGGAGCTGTTTTTT